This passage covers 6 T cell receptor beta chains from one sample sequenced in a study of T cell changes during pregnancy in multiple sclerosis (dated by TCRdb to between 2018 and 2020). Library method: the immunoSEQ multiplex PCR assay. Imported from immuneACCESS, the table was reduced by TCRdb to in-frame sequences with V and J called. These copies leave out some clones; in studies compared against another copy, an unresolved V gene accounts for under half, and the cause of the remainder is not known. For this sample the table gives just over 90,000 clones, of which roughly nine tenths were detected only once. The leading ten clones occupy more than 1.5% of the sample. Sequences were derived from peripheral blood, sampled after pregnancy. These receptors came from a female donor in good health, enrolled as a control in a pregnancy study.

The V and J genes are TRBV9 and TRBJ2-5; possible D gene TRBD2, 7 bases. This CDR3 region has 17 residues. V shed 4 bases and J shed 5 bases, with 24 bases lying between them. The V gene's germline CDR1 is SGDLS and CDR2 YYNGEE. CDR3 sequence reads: CASSPGGLGGVMETQYF. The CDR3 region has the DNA TGTGCCAGCAGCCCCGGAGGACTAGGGGGAGTGATGGAGACCCAGTACTTC.

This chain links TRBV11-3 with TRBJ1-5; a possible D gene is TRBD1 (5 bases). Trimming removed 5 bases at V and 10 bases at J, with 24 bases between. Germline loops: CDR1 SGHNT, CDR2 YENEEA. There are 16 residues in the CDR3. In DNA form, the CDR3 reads TGTGCCAGCAGCCCTCCGGAGGGGACGTCAGATGGTCCCCAGCATTTT. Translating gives CASSPPEGTSDGPQHF.

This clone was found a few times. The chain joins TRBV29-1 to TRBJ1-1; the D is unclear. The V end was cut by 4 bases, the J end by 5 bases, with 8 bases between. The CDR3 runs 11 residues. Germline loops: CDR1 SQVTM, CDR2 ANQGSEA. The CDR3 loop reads CSVGSGTEAFF. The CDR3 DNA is TGCAGCGTTGGATCCGGGACTGAAGCTTTCTTT.

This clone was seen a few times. The CDR3 DNA sequence: TGTGCCAGCAGTGGCCTCGGGGGTTTAAGGAAGAGCAATCAGCCCCAGCATTTT. This gives the protein CASSGLGGLRKSNQPQHF. The chain carries TRBV27 and TRBJ1-5, with a tentative D call TRBD1 (5 bases). Trimming took 5 bases from V and 1 from J, leaving 21 bases between them. In germline, CDR1 is MNHEY, CDR2 SMNVEV (reference sequence). This CDR3 contains 18 residues.

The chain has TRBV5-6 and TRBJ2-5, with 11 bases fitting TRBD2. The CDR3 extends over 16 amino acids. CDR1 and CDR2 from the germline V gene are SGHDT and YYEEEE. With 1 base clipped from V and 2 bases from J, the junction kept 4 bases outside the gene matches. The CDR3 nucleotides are TGTGCCAGCAGCTTGTTGTCTAGCGGGGGGCAAGAGACCCAGTACTTC. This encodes CASSLLSSGGQETQYF.

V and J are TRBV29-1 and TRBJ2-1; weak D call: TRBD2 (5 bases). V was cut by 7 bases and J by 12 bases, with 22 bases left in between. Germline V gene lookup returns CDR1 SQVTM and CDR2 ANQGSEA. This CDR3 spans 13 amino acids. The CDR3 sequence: CSASTGSITGQFF. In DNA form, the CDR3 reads TGCAGCGCTAGCACCGGGTCCATAACGGGGCAGTTCTTC.